This paragraph reports one T cell receptor (beta chain). The sample belongs to a study of control samples from healthy donors and cancer patients. TCRdb's copy holds only in-frame clones and misses some; the assay was immunoSEQ multiplex PCR. The sample holds about 180,000 clones, around 91% seen once. This CDR3 contains 16 residues. Germline V gene data show CDR1 as LNHDA and CDR2 as SQIVND (reference sequence). The J segment lost 10 bases and the V segment lost 5 bases, leaving 14 bases of the junction unmatched. This chain connects TRBV19 to TRBJ1-6; 7 nucleotides match TRBD1. Sequencing was carried out using blood. This TCR was sampled from a woman aged 50 to 60 in good health. In DNA form, the CDR3 reads TGTGCCAGTAGTGTTGACAGGGACTCAAGAGGCTCACCCCTCCACTTT. As protein: CASSVDRDSRGSPLHF.